This T cell receptor beta chain stems from a study of regulatory T cells in long-lasting Graves disease. The germline V and J ends were trimmed by 7 bases and 7 bases, with 19 bases remaining between them. Germline V lookup: CDR1 MNHEY, CDR2 SMNVEV (reference sequence). The CDR3 has 14 residues. The time point: newly diagnosed GD, antithyroid drugs for less than 3 months. PBMC RNA was the source of the TCR library. A remark on this clonotype: The antigen is unknown.

General study findings and limits: Reduced TCR diversity was observed in persistent Graves' patients versus newly diagnosed patients.

HTBI primers from iRepertoire and Arm-PCR of CDR3 regions yielded the TCR beta libraries. Using its own MiXCR run on the multiplex PCR reads, TCRdb lists one record per CDR3 protein. The repertoire holds under 250,000 distinct CDR3 sequences, just over 20% seen once, with around 13% in the top ten. The origin of this receptor is a female donor with Graves disease. The sample was peripheral blood mononuclear cells (PBMCs), taken at new diagnosis, from a patient treated with antithyroid drugs. This chain uses TRBV27 with TRBJ1-2; no clear D. The CDR3 DNA reads TGTGCCAGCACCCCGACGGGGTGGGGTGGTGGCTACACCTTC. This codes for CASTPTGWGGGYTF.